This T cell receptor beta chain derives from a study of T cells in Graves' hyperthyroidism and ophthalmopathy. Germline V gene sequence: CDR1 SGDLS, CDR2 YYNGEE. The CDR3 loop spans 15 amino acids. Unmatched junction bases numbered 5, after V lost 3 bases and J lost 9 bases. Amplification targeted TCR beta CDR3 regions from RNA transcripts. A set of HTBI primers served as the primers for a first-round RT-PCR of the TCR CDR3. TCRdb fed the multiplex PCR reads into MiXCR, producing one record per CDR3 protein. The sample includes hundreds of thousands of distinct CDR3 sequences, approximately 15% seen only once; the top ten take about 4.5%. This clonotype was found a few times.

This clonotype originated in a woman between 40 and 55 years old with Graves' ophthalmopathy. Material for sequencing was blood. This sequence joins TRBV9 and TRBJ2-2; 13 bases map to TRBD2. The CDR3 region is CASSAGLAGDWELFF. CDR3 coding DNA: TGTGCCAGCAGCGCCGGACTAGCGGGAGACTGGGAGCTGTTTTTT.